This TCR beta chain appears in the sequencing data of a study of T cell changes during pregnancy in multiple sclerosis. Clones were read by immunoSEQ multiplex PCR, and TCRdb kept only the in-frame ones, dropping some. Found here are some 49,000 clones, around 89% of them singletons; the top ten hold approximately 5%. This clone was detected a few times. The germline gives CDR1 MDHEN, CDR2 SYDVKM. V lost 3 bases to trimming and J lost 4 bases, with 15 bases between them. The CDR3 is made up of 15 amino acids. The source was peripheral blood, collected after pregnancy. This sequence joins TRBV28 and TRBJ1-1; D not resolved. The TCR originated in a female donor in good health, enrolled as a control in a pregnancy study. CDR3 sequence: CASSFLVGRLTEAFF. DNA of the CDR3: TGTGCCAGCAGTTTTCTGGTCGGTCGTCTCACTGAAGCTTTCTTT.